The entry below describes one T cell receptor (beta chain). The antigen is not known. CDR3 size: 16 residues. Germline loops: CDR1 SEHNR, CDR2 FQNEAQ (reference sequence). Trimming cost V 4 bases and J 5 bases, with 18 bases left between them. This record belongs to a study of shared clonotypes between healthy human individuals. Points from the study as a whole: Clonotype sharing across four donors was observed for around 5% of naive CD4 clonotypes. A reduction in generation probabilities was seen for non-shared clonotypes relative to those shared by all four donors.

Approximately 200 ng DNA, approximately 31,000 T cell genomes, went into each sorted-subset replicate PCR. The repertoire was sequenced with immunoSEQ multiplex PCR; TCRdb's copy has only in-frame clones and lacks some. Here the sample spans a few hundred thousand clones, about 69% being singletons. The genes are TRBV7-9 and TRBJ2-1; D is uncertain. The sequenced sample consisted of memory CD4+ T cells sorted from blood. As to subset: CD45RA-negative fraction. This TCR was recovered from a man between 25 and 39 years old in good health. CDR3 DNA sequence: TGTGCCAGCAGCTCCAGAGGCGGCGGCCCCCACAATGAGCAGTTCTTC. Its protein is CASSSRGGGPHNEQFF.